This T cell receptor (beta chain) comes out of a study of beta chain features in type 1 diabetes. All of the isolated RNA was reverse transcribed, so expressed TCRB transcripts were sequenced. The data were produced by immunoSEQ multiplex PCR, yet TCRdb's version contains in-frame clones alone and is incomplete. The table shows 810,000 or so clones, with around a sixth occurring only once. V was clipped by 2 bases and J by 4 bases, with 8 bases between them. Germline CDR1 reads MDHEN; CDR2 reads SYDVKM. The CDR3 is made up of 14 amino acids. The origin of this receptor is a woman between 18 and 29 years old in good health. The V call is TRBV28, the J call TRBJ1-4; unclear D gene. The specimen sequenced was naive CD4+ T cells from blood. The CDR3 region is CASSLPGLNEKLFF. The DNA of the CDR3 is TGTGCCAGCAGTTTACCAGGCCTTAATGAAAAACTGTTTTTT.